This TCR beta chain comes out of a study of human T cells and chemical hapten exposure. During construction of the library, unique molecular identifiers were attached to individual cDNA molecules for quantitative, reproducible TCR counting. Each CDR3 protein gets one entry after TCRdb re-called the RACE reads with MiXCR. The repertoire consists of about 120,000 distinct CDR3 sequences, with approximately 13% occurring once and the leading ten covering approximately 2.8%. Per the germline V gene, CDR1 is SGHAT and CDR2 is FQNNGV. The CDR3 has 13 residues. V lost 0 bases to trimming and J lost 5 bases, with 7 bases between them. The sample holds a few counts of this clonotype. Regarding time point: pre-sensitization, week 0. Treatment defined: therapeutic diphenylcyclopropenone sensitization with weekly scalp DPC.

Specimen: whole blood, collected in connection with sensitization to the hapten diphenylcyclopropenone (DPC). The J gene is TRBJ2-5, the V gene TRBV11-2, with D unresolved. The sequence derives from a woman aged 18-29 years with alopecia areata. Some clones in this sample may be carry-over from other donors' samples. The CDR3 region has the DNA TGTGCCAGCAGCTTAGAAGTGGTGGAGACCCAGTACTTC. This codes for CASSLEVVETQYF.